This TCR beta chain was captured in a study of blood T cell repertoires in COVID-19. The trim removed 3 bases at V and 5 bases at J, leaving 8 bases unmatched. Germline V gene sequence: CDR1 KGHDR, CDR2 SFDVKD. The CDR3 sequence is 16 residues long. Under the authors' procedure: Amplified reference gene primers provided the basis for estimating nucleated cell counts. Sequenced by immunoSEQ multiplex PCR; TCRdb stores in-frame clones only, minus some. V and J calls and clone size are as listed in that table; D and trimming were resolved from the DNA. The table includes under 300,000 clones, roughly 87% detected once.

Sequencing input: peripheral blood. The chain has TRBV24-1 and TRBJ2-2; 7 positions match TRBD1. The TCR sequence derives from a man in his sixties who had recovered from COVID-19. This chain's CDR3 is CATSDDTGVRTGELFF. As DNA, the CDR3 is TGTGCCACCAGTGATGATACAGGGGTTCGAACCGGGGAGCTGTTTTTT.